This T cell receptor (beta chain) was documented in a study of blood T cell repertoires in COVID-19. On the study more broadly: The origin of the acute and convalescent COVID-19 samples was the United States, Italy and Spain.

Seattle patients were enrolled while actively infected and followed longitudinally. TCRdb's copy holds only in-frame clones and misses some; the assay was immunoSEQ multiplex PCR. The data contain some 240,000 clones, 80% to 95% of them singletons. The sequenced material came from peripheral blood. The receptor was derived from a man in his 60s with COVID-19, enrolled during active disease.

CDR3 DNA sequence: TGTGCCAGTAGACCCCTTCAGGGCCCCGGGAGTCAGCCCCAGCATTTT. Translated: CASRPLQGPGSQPQHF. The rearrangement joins TRBV19 to TRBJ1-5; weak D call: TRBD1 (5 bases). Germline V lookup: CDR1 LNHDA, CDR2 SQIVND (reference sequence). Trimming left V 6 bases short and J 6 bases short, with 21 bases between. The CDR3 length is 16 residues.